This is a list of T cell receptor beta chains from one sample in a study of cytomegalovirus exposure and HLA in healthy donors. TCRdb's table, derived via immunoSEQ multiplex PCR, lists solely in-frame clones and lacks some. The sample records around 140,000 clones, 77% being singletons. The sequenced sample consisted of PBMCs. Receptors originate from a male donor in good health and CMV-seronegative. CDR3s include the opening cysteine and the closing phenylalanine or tryptophan. A D gene is named only where the DNA matches it firmly. Not every row has a clone size; where given, it reads once, few, many or a size class.

DNA | CDR3 | size | V | D | J
TGCGCCAGCAGCTTGGAGGGGCTCGGGGACAGGATTAACTATGGCTACACCTTC | CASSLEGLGDRINYGYTF | few | TRBV5-1 | TRBD1 | TRBJ1-2
TGTGCCAGCAGTGAGGACAGGGGTTCACCCCTCCACTTT | CASSEDRGSPLHF | few | TRBV6-4 | TRBD1 | TRBJ1-6
TGCAGCGTGGGATCGGGACTAACCACAGATACGCAGTATTTT | CSVGSGLTTDTQYF | . | TRBV29-1 | TRBD2 | TRBJ2-3
TGTGCCAGCACAGTGGGGGCAGACAGGGTGGCCTCACCCCTCCACTTT | CASTVGADRVASPLHF | once | TRBV7-9 | TRBD1 | TRBJ1-6
TGTGCCAGCAGCTCGACTAGCGGCCCAGATACGCAGTATTTT | CASSSTSGPDTQYF | . | TRBV7-3 | TRBD2 | TRBJ2-3
TGTGCCAGCAGAACCGTTAGTAACACTGAAGCTTTCTTT | CASRTVSNTEAFF | . | TRBV6-5 | . | TRBJ1-1
TGCGCCAGCAGCAAATCGGGGAGTACTTCCTACGAGCAGTACTTC | CASSKSGSTSYEQYF | once | TRBV5-1 | . | TRBJ2-7
TGTGCCAGCAGCAGAGGGAGAGTGGGTTCACCCCTCCACTTT | CASSRGRVGSPLHF | . | TRBV6-5 | . | TRBJ1-6
TGTGCCAGCAGCCAAGAGGGGGCAAGGATCACCTTC | CASSQEGARITF | . | TRBV2 | TRBD1 | TRBJ1-2
TGTGCCAGCAGTTACTCGGAGGGAAACACTGAAGCTTTCTTT | CASSYSEGNTEAFF | . | TRBV6-5 | . | TRBJ1-1
TGTGCCGGCAGCTGGGCTGGGACTAGCGGGGGGGCAGACGAGCAGTACTTC | CAGSWAGTSGGADEQYF | . | TRBV7-2 | TRBD2 | TRBJ2-7
TGTGCCAGCAGCGTAGCACTAGCGGGAGTCAATGAGCAGTTCTTC | CASSVALAGVNEQFF | . | TRBV9 | TRBD2 | TRBJ2-1
TGTGCCAGCAGCTTGTACAGGGCGGACACTGAAGCTTTCTTT | CASSLYRADTEAFF | . | TRBV7-9 | . | TRBJ1-1
TGCGCCAGCAGCCAACTCGCAGATACGCAGTATTTT | CASSQLADTQYF | . | TRBV4-1 | . | TRBJ2-3
TGTGCCAGCAGTTCGGGACTAGCGGGAGGGTTGGCGCAGTTCTTC | CASSSGLAGGLAQFF | . | TRBV7-2 | TRBD2 | TRBJ2-1
TGTGCCAGCAGCGGATGGGACAGTAATTCACCCCTCCACTTT | CASSGWDSNSPLHF | . | TRBV9 | TRBD1 | TRBJ1-6
TGTGCCAGCAGACGGACAGGGAACGGCTACACCTTC | CASRRTGNGYTF | . | TRBV28 | TRBD1 | TRBJ1-2
TGTGCCAGCAGCCGAGGGGGACAGCGGGGCAATCAGCCCCAGCATTTT | CASSRGGQRGNQPQHF | . | TRBV7-2 | TRBD1 | TRBJ1-5
TGCGCCAGCCGCCGCGGACAGGGCTATTCACCCCTCCACTTT | CASRRGQGYSPLHF | . | TRBV4-3 | TRBD1 | TRBJ1-6
TGTGCCAGCAGACCGGGACAGGGGGTTTTGGAGCCCCAGCATTTT | CASRPGQGVLEPQHF | . | TRBV6-1 | TRBD1 | TRBJ1-5
TGTGCTAGCAGCCAAACGGTCAGGACCGGGGAGCTGTTTTTT | CASSQTVRTGELFF | once | TRBV7-7 | . | TRBJ2-2
TGTGCCAGCACCCGAGAAGGGTCAGGGTACGAGCAGTACTTC | CASTREGSGYEQYF | . | TRBV27 | . | TRBJ2-7
TGCGCCAGCAGCCAAATCGGACAGGGTCGGTACGAGCAGTACTTC | CASSQIGQGRYEQYF | few | TRBV4-1 | TRBD1 | TRBJ2-7
TGCGCCAGCAGCTCCTACAGCCACACGGAAGAGACCCAGTACTTC | CASSSYSHTEETQYF | once | TRBV5-1 | . | TRBJ2-5
TGTGCCAGCAACTGGGGACAGGGGACAGATCAGCCCCAGCATTTT | CASNWGQGTDQPQHF | . | TRBV6-1 | TRBD1 | TRBJ1-5
TGTGCCAGCAGACTAGCGGGGGGGGAGACCCAGTACTTC | CASRLAGGETQYF | once | TRBV6-1 | TRBD2 | TRBJ2-5